A selection of T cell receptor beta chains follows, all from one sample in a study of blood T cell repertoires in COVID-19. Generated by immunoSEQ multiplex PCR, the TCRdb table keeps only in-frame clones and is missing some. This table holds 340,000 or so clones, more than 70% found once. The sequenced material came from peripheral blood. All receptors come from a man aged 30-40 years with active or convalescent COVID-19. Each CDR3 is given with its conserved first and last residue. D genes are given only for firm matches. Clone size, where shown, is once, few, many, or a class for clones that have expanded.

size,J,D,V,DNA,CDR3
.,TRBJ1-5,TRBD1,TRBV19,TGTGCCAGTAGTCCCCGACAGGGGAGCCAGCCCCAGCATTTT,CASSPRQGSQPQHF
.,TRBJ2-5,.,TRBV19,TGTGCCAGTAGTCCCGGAGAGCCCCAAGAGACCCAGTACTTC,CASSPGEPQETQYF
.,TRBJ2-5,TRBD2,TRBV7-2,TGTGCCAGCAGCTTACTAGCGGGGGGGCTGGGGGAGACCCAGTACTTC,CASSLLAGGLGETQYF
.,TRBJ1-4,.,TRBV28,TGTGCCAGCAGTTTGACCCCCCAGAGGGAAAAACTGTTTTTT,CASSLTPQREKLFF
.,TRBJ2-1,TRBD2,TRBV6-2/TRBV6-3,TGTGCCAGCAGACCTCGGGGGGGCGAATACAATGAGCAGTTCTTC,CASRPRGGEYNEQFF
.,TRBJ2-2,TRBD2,TRBV5-6,TGTGCCAGCAGCCCAGGACTAGCGGCCACCGGGGAGCTGTTTTTT,CASSPGLAATGELFF
once,TRBJ1-5,.,TRBV7-6,TGTGCCAGCAGCTTAGCGGGGGGTAGCAATCAGCCCCAGCATTTT,CASSLAGGSNQPQHF
.,TRBJ2-1,TRBD2,TRBV6-5,TGTGCCAGCAGAGCCTCTAGCGGGAGGGCCTGGGAGCAGTTCTTC,CASRASSGRAWEQFF
.,TRBJ1-1,.,TRBV13,TGTGCCAGCAGCTTAGGTAAGAACACTGAAGCTTTCTTT,CASSLGKNTEAFF
.,TRBJ1-2,.,TRBV14,TGTGCCAGCAGCCAAGGTCAGAACTATGGCTACACCTTC,CASSQGQNYGYTF
.,TRBJ1-2,TRBD1,TRBV18,TGTGCCAGCTCACCAAAGAGGGACAGCAACTCCTATGGCTACACCTTC,CASSPKRDSNSYGYTF
once,TRBJ2-2,.,TRBV11-3,TGTGCCAGCAGCTTAGATCCGGGAACCGGGGAGCTGTTTTTT,CASSLDPGTGELFF
.,TRBJ1-3,.,TRBV6-2/TRBV6-3,TGTGCCAGCAGTTCACCCAGAATCTCTGGAAACACCATATATTTT,CASSSPRISGNTIYF
.,TRBJ1-6,.,TRBV21-1,TGTGCCAGCAGCAAAATGGGACAGGGTCTGGCCCTCCACTTT,CASSKMGQGLALHF
once,TRBJ2-3,.,TRBV11-2,TGTGCCAGCAGCCAATCGGCTAGCAAAGTAGATACGCAGTATTTT,CASSQSASKVDTQYF
.,TRBJ2-1,TRBD1,TRBV7-6,TGTGCCAGCAGCTCTAGACAGGGCCCCAATGAGCAGTTCTTC,CASSSRQGPNEQFF